This T cell receptor beta chain was sequenced in a study of early T cells in non-severe SARS-CoV-2 infection. Study-wide background: Sequencing used unsorted whole-blood bulk RNA, so chains lack pairing.

Findings and limits, study-wide: Private and CD4 specificities were missed by VDJdb matching, skewed to anti-spike CD8.

Comments on this clonotype: Antigen: not known.

The CDR3 sequence is 15 residues long. With V trimmed by 7 bases and J by 4 bases, 12 bases remained unmatched. CDR1 is SQVTM, CDR2 ANQGSEA, per germline. The library protocol tagged individual cDNA molecules with unique molecular identifiers. TCRdb called the 5' RACE reads again in MiXCR, with one record for every CDR3 protein. The profile shows over 60,000 distinct CDR3 sequences, 10% of them singletons. The sample in question was whole blood, obtained at baseline. The receptor comes from an adult who was a healthcare worker with PCR-confirmed SARS-CoV-2 infection or an uninfected control (not recorded which). The chain employs TRBV29-1 and TRBJ2-3, with 9 bases matching TRBD1. CDR3 sequence: CSEKPRTGAPDTQYF. The CDR3 nucleotides read TGCAGCGAAAAACCTAGGACAGGGGCCCCAGATACGCAGTATTTT.